This T cell receptor (beta chain) was sequenced for a study of CD8+ T cells in alopecia areata listed by TCRdb under 2018. Regarding the research as a whole: The treated patients took part in an open-label pilot trial in which moderate-to-severe alopecia areata was treated with oral tofacitinib at 5 to 10 mg twice daily. TCRbeta CDR3 regions were amplified by immunoSEQ multiplex PCR using 35 Vbeta forward and 13 Jbeta reverse primers. In both human patients and the C3H/HeJ mouse model, the study applied high-throughput TCRbeta sequencing to look at T cell clonal expansion in alopecia areata. Scalp clonality was compared among normal scalp (n=4), patchy alopecia areata scalp (n=8), and alopecia totalis/universalis scalp (n=8). On the human side, TCRbeta sequencing was run on scalp tissue and on sorted CD4+ and CD8+ peripheral blood T cells from healthy controls and from alopecia areata patients with either patchy or totalis/universalis disease. Patients on tofacitinib were biopsied at baseline and after 4 and 24 weeks of treatment, and several of the patients also had a later scalp biopsy. The SALT score, which quantifies the percentage of affected scalp surface area, was used to measure disease severity in treated patients. Tofacitinib was administered for 6 to 18 months, and 6 months of follow-up off drug were then conducted to assess delayed response and recurrence. The RNA source kit depended on sample type: the PAXgene miRNA kit for fixed scalp, the miRNeasy kit for PBMCs, and the RNeasy kit for mouse skin. Points the paper makes about the study in general: Lesional scalp, especially in alopecia totalis/universalis, showed higher clonality and more expanded CD8+ clones than normal scalp, suggesting antigenic drive. Scalp clonality and the number of expanded CD8+ clones among the top 100 scalp clones were significantly decreased by tofacitinib. During tofacitinib treatment, many expanded lesional clones stuck around in both scalp and blood, and this persistence may partly explain why relapse happens after treatment is stopped. TCR sequences shared between patients were less clear than in mice, possibly partly because of HLA diversity in the patient population. The treated cohort was small, with a single nonresponder, so links between baseline CD8+ expansion and response need larger studies. Scalp TCR repertoire analysis is complicated because resident alphabeta T cells in normal human skin are also sequenced, whereas mouse skin is dominated by gammadelta T cells.

V drops 3 bases and J drops 0 bases, leaving 8 bases in between. Including the terminal cysteine and phenylalanine, the CDR3 comprises 13 residues. Solely the CDR3 DNA is kept, with 39 bases framed from the first base. CDR1 GTSNPN and CDR2 SVGIG are derived from the germline V gene (reference sequence). This sample's treatment or condition label indicates: oral pan-JAK inhibitor, 5-10 mg twice daily. Lesional scalp punch biopsies and peripheral blood were obtained from alopecia areata patients. PBMCs were isolated by density centrifugation and stained for CD3, CD4 and CD8, after which CD4+ and CD8+ T cells were sorted on a FACSAria. The library was obtained by the immunoSEQ multiplex PCR assay. RNA was extracted from all samples and reverse transcribed into cDNA as template for TCR sequencing. SuperScript III was used for first-strand cDNA synthesis, primed with a 2:1 mix of oligo-dT and random hexamers. Amplification bias was assessed with a synthetic immune receptor repertoire, and residual bias was removed computationally. Processing in the source paper ran as follows. After raw reads were preprocessed to remove errors, the CDR3 was defined following IMGT conventions as running from the conserved cysteine to phenylalanine. Clonality was computed by normalizing Shannon entropy by log2 of the number of productive unique TCRs and subtracting the result from 1. Whether scalp clones were CD4 or CD8 was inferred by matching scalp TCRbeta sequences against CD4 and CD8 repertoires sorted from blood. TCRdb mirrors the immuneACCESS table, restricted to in-frame sequences. Some clones are absent from its copies; in checked studies, under half trace to an unresolved V gene, and the reason for the others is unknown. V and J calls and clone size are copied from that table; D and trimming were computed from the DNA. For this sample the table gives hundreds of thousands of clones, of which 60% were detected only once. The ten largest clones represent 0.93% of the sample.

A note on this clone: The clone's antigen remains unknown. No per-base quality is available; no much larger clone lies one base away.

The input for sequencing was CD4+ T cells sorted from blood, taken around week 52, from a patient treated with tofacitinib. The V gene is TRBV30 and the J gene is TRBJ1-1; the D segment could be TRBD1, given 5 matching bases. The source of this sequence is a human donor with alopecia areata. The CDR3 here reads CAWRGRMNTEAFF. The DNA reads as follows: TGTGCCTGGAGGGGACGGATGAACACTGAAGCTTTCTTT.